This TCR beta chain comes out of a study of blood T cell repertoires in COVID-19. As for the study in general: The analysed material was cDNA or gDNA that came from T cells, B-cell-depleted T cells, or PBMCs.

Trimming at V came to 8 bases and at J to 0 bases, leaving 10 bases not matched to a gene. The CDR3 is 18 residues long. Germline-derived CDR1 and CDR2 are MGHRA and YSYEKL. TCRdb keeps only in-frame clones here, not all; method: immunoSEQ multiplex PCR. The sample lists about 260,000 clones, 88% occurring once. The sequence derives from a woman aged 25 to 45 with COVID-19, enrolled during active disease. The sample was peripheral blood. This chain connects TRBV4-1 to TRBJ2-6, with 10 bases fitting TRBD1. CDR3 region: CASRRETGGHSGANVLTF. The CDR3 nucleotides read TGCGCCAGCCGGAGGGAGACAGGGGGCCACTCTGGGGCCAACGTCCTGACTTTC.